The 31 T cell receptor beta chains given below trace back to one sample, sequenced in a study of OX40 agonist ivuxolimab in advanced cancers. Method: immunoSEQ multiplex PCR; TCRdb's copy keeps in-frame clones and lacks some. Of about 76,000 clones listed, around 85% are singletons. The sample consisted of CD4+ or CD8+ T cells sorted from blood, taken in a trial of the OX40 agonist ivuxolimab. Source of these receptors: an adult with an advanced solid tumor such as melanoma, head and neck, liver or kidney cancer.

This CDR3 reads CSVRQGVFNGYTF. The CDR3 bases are TGCAGCGTTAGACAGGGGGTATTTAATGGCTACACCTTC. The rearrangement links TRBV29-1 to TRBJ1-2, with 9 positions matching TRBD1. CDR1 and CDR2 from the germline V gene are SQVTM and ANQGSEA. Trimming took 5 bases from V and 6 from J; bases not matched to a gene: 7. The CDR3 loop spans 13 amino acids.

The chain uses TRBV27 and TRBJ1-2, with D possibly being TRBD1 (6 bases). The germline V gene encodes CDR1 MNHEY and CDR2 SMNVEV (reference sequence). Trimming took off 8 bases at V and 2 bases at J, with 27 bases between the two ends. This CDR3 is 18 amino acids long. The CDR3 is CASLPPRQDKMLNYGYTF. In nucleotides, the CDR3 is TGTGCCAGCCTTCCCCCCCGACAGGACAAAATGCTAAACTATGGCTACACCTTC.

This clone has just one count. The rearrangement joins TRBV19 to TRBJ1-4; D perhaps matches TRBD1 (6 bases). The CDR3 runs 15 residues. The germline V gene encodes CDR1 LNHDA and CDR2 SQIVND (reference sequence). V was shortened by 6 bases and J by 6 bases, with 17 bases between the two germline ends. This chain's CDR3 is CASSAPQGLDEKLFF. For the CDR3, the DNA is TGTGCCAGTAGCGCACCACAGGGCTTAGATGAAAAACTGTTTTTT.

The genes are TRBV7-2 and TRBJ2-2; no definite D call. Deletions cut 4 bases from V and 6 bases from J, with 9 bases between. The CDR3 is 13 amino acids. Germline CDR1 SGHTA, CDR2 FQGNSA. The CDR3 loop is CASSYLRPGELFF. The DNA for the CDR3 is TGTGCCAGCAGCTACCTCCGCCCCGGGGAGCTGTTTTTT.

The gene calls are TRBV7-2 and TRBJ2-5, with 8 nucleotides matching TRBD1. This CDR3 contains 16 residues. V gave up 5 bases and J gave up 5 bases; unmatched junction bases: 13. The V gene's germline CDR1 is SGHTA and CDR2 FQGNSA. The CDR3 spells CASSQTQGAGGETQYF. In nucleotides, the CDR3 is TGTGCCAGCAGCCAGACCCAGGGGGCGGGTGGGGAGACCCAGTACTTC.

This clone was seen a few times. The chain recombines TRBV5-8 with TRBJ1-2; D might be TRBD1 (5 bases). The CDR3 spans 14 residues. V shed 4 bases and J shed 7 bases, with 17 bases lying between them. Germline CDR1 reads SGHTS; CDR2 reads YDEGEE. The CDR3 loop is CASSPGGGSTGYTF. CDR3 DNA: TGTGCCAGCAGCCCTGGTGGGGGATCTACTGGCTACACCTTC.

The V and J genes are TRBV4-3 and TRBJ2-5; 9 nucleotides match TRBD2. The CDR3 runs to 14 residues. The J segment lost 4 bases and the V segment lost 1 base, leaving 1 base of the junction unmatched. The germline CDR1 and CDR2 sequences are LGHNA and YSLEER. This chain's CDR3 is CASSQGGGAETQYF. DNA of the CDR3: TGCGCCAGCAGCCAAGGCGGGGGGGCAGAGACCCAGTACTTC.

The chain couples TRBV30 to TRBJ1-5; no reliable D call. Germline loops: CDR1 GTSNPN, CDR2 SVGIG (reference sequence). This CDR3 has 14 residues. Trimming took off 7 bases at V and 2 bases at J, with 15 bases between the two ends. This CDR3 reads CALAVGSGNQPQHF. The CDR3 nucleotides read TGTGCCTTGGCGGTGGGTAGTGGCAATCAGCCCCAGCATTTT.

V gene TRBV6-6 combines with J gene TRBJ2-7; 9 bases are shared with TRBD1. The CDR3 has 15 amino acids. V lost 1 base, J lost 0 bases, and 1 base stayed unmatched. Germline V gene data show CDR1 as MNHNY and CDR2 as SVGAGI (reference sequence). The CDR3 DNA reads as TGTGCCAGCAGTTACTTGGGACAGGGCTCCTACGAGCAGTACTTC. Encoded protein: CASSYLGQGSYEQYF.

The CDR3 DNA reads as TGCAGCGTTGAAAGTTCAGGTCCTAGCGGGGGGGCTTTTGTAGAGACCCAGTACTTC. Translating it yields CSVESSGPSGGAFVETQYF. The J gene is TRBJ2-5, the V gene TRBV29-1; 12 bases map to TRBD2. The CDR3 sequence is 19 residues long. The V segment lost 2 bases and the J segment 4 bases; nucleotides outside the gene matches: 17. From germline, CDR1 is SQVTM and CDR2 ANQGSEA.

The CDR3 DNA is TGTGCCAGTAACGCCGGGAGGAGGGAAGAGACCCAGTACTTC. This codes for CASNAGRREETQYF. The chain carries TRBV19 and TRBJ2-5; 7 bases map to TRBD2. CDR3 size: 14 residues. Germline V gene sequence: CDR1 LNHDA, CDR2 SQIVND (reference sequence). With 7 bases clipped from V and 3 bases from J, the junction kept 8 bases outside the gene matches.

The J gene is TRBJ2-7, the V gene TRBV10-3, with 8 bases that match TRBD1. V trimming: 8 bases; J trimming: 7 bases; junction bases outside the gene matches: 4. The CDR3 has 11 amino acids. CDR1 and CDR2 from the germline V gene are ENHRY and SYGVKD. In DNA form, the CDR3 reads TGTGCCATCCAGGGGGCTGGTGAGCAGTACTTC. Its protein is CAIQGAGEQYF.

The chain couples TRBV29-1 to TRBJ2-7; D might be TRBD2 (7 bases). Germline-derived CDR1 and CDR2 are SQVTM and ANQGSEA. CDR3 length: 14 residues. V dropped 5 bases and J dropped 3 bases, with 17 bases sitting between them. CDR3 in DNA: TGCAGCGTTACCCCCTGGGGGGGCCGCTACGAGCAGTACTTC. This codes for CSVTPWGGRYEQYF.

The chain couples TRBV12-5 to TRBJ2-6; 9 positions match TRBD1. The germline V gene has CDR1 LGHNT and CDR2 FRNRAP. The CDR3 length is 17 residues. V shed 6 bases, J shed 2 bases, and the junction held 8 bases outside the gene matches. CDR3 in amino acids: CASGGDRVLTGANVLTF. The DNA of the CDR3 is TGTGCTAGTGGGGGGGACAGGGTTTTGACTGGGGCCAACGTCCTGACTTTC.

V gene TRBV5-6 combines with J gene TRBJ1-2; 10 positions match TRBD1. CDR1 and CDR2 from the germline V gene are SGHDT and YYEEEE. V lost 4 bases and J lost 7; bases outside the gene matches: 13. The CDR3 is made up of 16 amino acids. The CDR3, as DNA: TGTGCCAGCAGCACCCGGGGGGGACAGGGGAGGAGTGGCTACACCTTC. Translating gives CASSTRGGQGRSGYTF.

The V call is TRBV19, the J call TRBJ2-7; D is perhaps TRBD1 or TRBD2 (6 bases each). This CDR3 is built from 14 residues. V lost 6 bases and J lost 4, with 16 bases in between. Germline CDR1 and CDR2: LNHDA and SQIVND (reference sequence). The CDR3 DNA is TGTGCCAGTAGGCCCGGGGGCGGACAGTACGAGCAGTACTTC. Translating it yields CASRPGGGQYEQYF.

This chain uses TRBV4-1 with TRBJ1-2; 11 bases match TRBD1. CDR1 MGHRA and CDR2 YSYEKL come from the germline V gene. Germline trimming cut 0 bases from V and 7 bases from J; bases unmatched to any gene: 4. CDR3 length: 15 residues. CDR3 sequence reads: CASSQDGQGAIGYTF. The CDR3 nucleotides read TGCGCCAGCAGCCAAGATGGACAGGGGGCGATTGGCTACACCTTC.

CDR3 bases: TGTGCCAGCAGGGAATCCGGGACAGACAATGAGCAGTTCTTC. Encoded protein: CASRESGTDNEQFF. The genes are TRBV7-9 and TRBJ2-1, with TRBD1 matching over 7 bases. CDR1 is SEHNR and CDR2 is FQNEAQ in the germline V gene (reference sequence). This CDR3 contains 14 residues. V shed 6 bases and J 5 bases; nucleotides not matched to a gene: 7. Looking up the rest from reference TRBV7-9 and TRBJ2-1 gives the full variable domain: DTGVSQNPRHKITKRGQNVTFRCDPISEHNRLYWYRQTLGQGPEFLTYFQNEAQLEKSRLLSDRFSAERPKGSFSTLEIQRTEQGDSAMYLCASRESGTDNEQFFGPGTRLTVL.

This chain joins TRBV7-9 and TRBJ2-3, with D unclear. The CDR3 sequence is 14 residues long. Germline lookup yields CDR1 SEHNR and CDR2 FQNEAQ (reference sequence). V gave up 4 bases and J gave up 1 base, with 9 bases separating them. The CDR3 sequence is CASSSDGGTDTQYF. The CDR3 region has the DNA TGTGCCAGCAGCTCAGACGGAGGCACAGATACGCAGTATTTT.

The gene calls are TRBV18 and TRBJ1-1, with unresolved D. In germline, CDR1 is KGHSH, CDR2 LQKENI. This CDR3 spans 15 amino acids. Between the trimmed V and J ends, which lost 3 bases and 1 base, there was a span of 12 bases. The CDR3 DNA is TGTGCCAGCTCACCCCGGACGGGAGAGAACACTGAAGCTTTCTTT. Translating gives CASSPRTGENTEAFF. Full variable domain (rest looked up from reference TRBV18 and TRBJ1-1): NAGVMQNPRHLVRRRGQEARLRCSPMKGHSHVYWYRQLPEEGLKFMVYLQKENIIDESGMPKERFSAEFPKEGPSILRIQQVVRGDSAAYFCASSPRTGENTEAFFGQGTRLTVV.

This clone was seen a few times. The V and J genes are TRBV11-2 and TRBJ2-1, with 8 bases fitting TRBD2. Germline V gives CDR1 SGHAT, CDR2 FQNNGV. This CDR3 region has 16 residues. V lost 3 bases to trimming and J lost 9 bases; unmatched junction nucleotides: 13. As DNA, the CDR3 is TGTGCCAGCAGCTTGCGGGGCGCGGGGGGCGGCGGTGAGCAGTTCTTC. As protein: CASSLRGAGGGGEQFF. Together with reference TRBV11-2 and TRBJ2-1, the CDR3 gives the full variable domain: EAGVAQSPRYKIIEKRQSVAFWCNPISGHATLYWYQQILGQGPKLLIQFQNNGVVDDSQLPKDRFSAERLKGVDSTLKIQPAKLEDSAVYLCASSLRGAGGGGEQFFGPGTRLTVL.

This clone was detected only once. The V call is TRBV9, the J call TRBJ1-5; 8 positions agree with TRBD1. Germline CDR1 is SGDLS and CDR2 is YYNGEE. This CDR3 has 14 amino acids. V dropped 5 bases and J dropped 3; count of bases not matched to a gene: 4. The DNA for the CDR3 is TGTGCCAGCAGTGGACAGGGCCTCAATCAGCCCCAGCATTTT. Its protein product is CASSGQGLNQPQHF.

For this clone: Its ends do not fully match the called genes, so a read error is possible. Distinct nucleotide sequences in the sample also encode this CDR3. The chain employs TRBV30 and TRBJ1-5; D remains ambiguous. The CDR3 loop spans 13 amino acids. Germline V lookup: CDR1 GTSNPN, CDR2 SVGIG (reference sequence). The CDR3 region is CAWSSKGAAPQHF. The DNA for the CDR3 is TGCGCCTGGAGTTCGAAGGGCGCTGCCCCCCAGCATTTT.

The gene calls are TRBV11-2 and TRBJ1-6; D is uncertain. Trimming shortened V by 4 bases and J by 10 bases, and 17 bases separated the two germline ends. The CDR3 runs to 15 residues. Looked up from germline, CDR1 is SGHAT and CDR2 is FQNNGV. This chain's CDR3 is CASSSSIGFSSPLHF. In nucleotides, the CDR3 is TGTGCCAGCAGCTCCTCAATAGGGTTTAGCTCACCCCTCCACTTT.

The rearrangement uses TRBV7-3 and TRBJ1-1; a possible D gene is TRBD1 (5 bases). CDR1 is SGHTA, CDR2 FQGTGA, per germline. CDR3 length: 13 amino acids. Trimming took 3 bases from V and 5 from J, leaving 10 bases between them. CDR3 sequence reads: CASSFGGVTEAFF. The CDR3 coding sequence is TGTGCCAGCAGCTTTGGGGGGGTGACTGAAGCTTTCTTT.

The rearrangement uses TRBV21-1 and TRBJ2-7. TRBV21-1 is designated a pseudogene. This CDR3 is built from 13 residues. The CDR3 nucleotides read TGTGCCAGCAGCAAAGGTGTCCCCTACGAGCAGTACTTC. It codes for CASSKGVPYEQYF.

The gene calls are TRBV7-8 and TRBJ1-3, with D hard to call. The V end was cut by 5 bases, the J end by 0 bases, with 14 bases between. The CDR3 runs to 16 residues. CDR1 and CDR2 (germline): SGHVS, FQNEAQ. As DNA, the CDR3 is TGTGCCAGCAGCATAGGTGGCAGAACCTCTGGAAACACCATATATTTT. Its translation: CASSIGGRTSGNTIYF.

This clone was seen a few times. V gene TRBV19 combines with J gene TRBJ1-5, with D maybe TRBD1 (5 bases). Trimming removed 8 bases at V and 6 bases at J, with 11 bases between. The V gene's germline CDR1 is LNHDA and CDR2 SQIVND (reference sequence). The CDR3 runs 12 residues. The CDR3 sequence is CASDPGVQPQHF. CDR3 DNA sequence: TGTGCCAGTGACCCGGGGGTTCAGCCCCAGCATTTT.

In its sample, this clone was seen a few times. The chain combines TRBV11-2 with TRBJ1-6; no firm D call. This CDR3 has 15 residues. Germline CDR1 reads SGHAT; CDR2 reads FQNNGV. Trimming removed 6 bases from V and 6 bases from J, with 15 bases in between. CDR3 region: CASRDYGDSNSPLHF. CDR3 coding DNA: TGTGCCAGCAGAGACTACGGAGATTCTAATTCACCCCTCCACTTT.

This sequence joins TRBV6-6 and TRBJ1-5, with D possibly matching TRBD1 (5 bases). From germline, CDR1 is MNHNY and CDR2 SVGAGI (reference sequence). The CDR3 totals 14 residues. Trimming left V 5 bases short and J 3 bases short, with 11 bases between. Here the CDR3 reads CASSMRGNNQPQHF. The CDR3 DNA follows: TGTGCCAGCAGTATGCGGGGCAACAATCAGCCCCAGCATTTT.

The CDR3 DNA reads TGTGCCAGCTCACCACCGTCTGAGGAGAGGGCTGAAGCTTTCTTT. This encodes CASSPPSEERAEAFF. V is TRBV18 and J is TRBJ1-1; D remains unclear. CDR1 and CDR2 (germline): KGHSH, LQKENI. This CDR3 has 15 residues. V was shortened by 0 bases and J by 6 bases, with 14 bases between the two germline ends. Full variable domain (rest looked up from reference TRBV18 and TRBJ1-1): NAGVMQNPRHLVRRRGQEARLRCSPMKGHSHVYWYRQLPEEGLKFMVYLQKENIIDESGMPKERFSAEFPKEGPSILRIQQVVRGDSAAYFCASSPPSEERAEAFFGQGTRLTVV.